The sequence of this T cell receptor (beta chain) was determined in a study of shared clonotypes between healthy human individuals. Study-wide findings and caveats: Several donors held about 5% of naive CD4 clonotypes in common. The diversity represented, both genetic and in exposure history, was limited by few donors.

Generated by immunoSEQ multiplex PCR, the TCRdb table keeps only in-frame clones and is missing some. The sample gives more than 1.2 million clones, 98% of which show up once; approximately 0.38% is in the top ten. Between the trimmed V and J ends, which lost 4 bases and 0 bases, there was a span of 7 bases. CDR1 is LGHNA, CDR2 YSLEER, per germline. This CDR3 contains 14 residues. Details on this clone: What it binds is unknown.

The TCR sequence derives from a young man in good health. Sequencing used naive CD4+ T cells sorted from blood. Subset reported: CD45RA+ positively selected. The chain has TRBV4-3 and TRBJ2-1; D possibly corresponds to TRBD2 (6 bases). The CDR3 DNA reads as TGCGCCAGCAGCCGGGGACTCTCCTACAATGAGCAGTTCTTC. Translation: CASSRGLSYNEQFF.